The 29 T cell receptor beta chains given below trace back to one sample, sequenced in a study of blood T cells in healthy people across ages. It was with a sample-barcoded 5' primer and a J-beta primer mix that a second PCR of about 6 to 12 cycles was run. TCRdb itself ran the 5' RACE reads through MiXCR, one entry per CDR3 protein. The sample contains hundreds of thousands of distinct CDR3 sequences, roughly a quarter of which appear only once. This same sample was also part of a study on T cells of mothers and their children.

The sequenced sample was blood. These receptors all stem from a boy aged 2 to 10 in good health.

The CDR3 DNA is TGCAGTGCTCGGGGTCTTAAGGACACTGAAGCTTTCTTT. Its protein product is CSARGLKDTEAFF. This rearrangement joins TRBV20-1 to TRBJ1-1; D is uncertain. The CDR3 contains 13 residues. Germline CDR1 is DFQATT and CDR2 is SNEGSKA (reference sequence). Between the trimmed V and J ends, which lost 5 bases and 3 bases, there was a span of 13 bases.

This chain connects TRBV10-2 to TRBJ2-1, with D tentatively TRBD2 (6 bases). The CDR3 sequence is 15 residues long. CDR1 and CDR2 from the germline V gene are WSHSY and SAAADI. V lost 6 bases to trimming and J lost 1 base, with 13 bases between them. The chain's CDR3 is CASREGVGSYNEQFF. CDR3 coding DNA: TGCGCCAGCAGGGAGGGAGTAGGATCCTACAATGAGCAGTTCTTC.

This clonotype was detected ten times or more. CDR3 coding DNA: TGCGCCAGCAGCATCGGGACAGGGGAAGGGTATGGCTACACCTTC. This translates into CASSIGTGEGYGYTF. The gene calls are TRBV5-1 and TRBJ1-2; 10 positions agree with TRBD1. CDR1 is SGHRS, CDR2 YFSETQ, per germline. V lost 4 bases to trimming and J lost 5 bases; unmatched junction nucleotides: 8. The CDR3 is 15 amino acids.

This clonotype has a handful of counts. The CDR3 nucleotides read TGTGCCAGCAGCTCTAGCGGAGTTTCCTACAATGAGCAGTTCTTC. It codes for CASSSSGVSYNEQFF. V and J are TRBV7-9 and TRBJ2-1; 7 nucleotides align to TRBD2. The CDR3 extends over 15 amino acids. CDR1 SEHNR and CDR2 FQNEAQ come from the germline V gene (reference sequence). J gave up 1 base and V 4 bases, and 4 bases lay outside the gene matches.

CDR3 sequence: CASSPRARNNEQFF. In DNA form, the CDR3 reads TGTGCCAGCAGCCCAAGGGCCCGGAACAATGAGCAGTTCTTC. V is TRBV9 and J is TRBJ2-1, with D hard to call. The CDR3 loop spans 14 amino acids. V gave up 4 bases and J gave up 5 bases, with 13 bases separating them. Germline CDR1 reads SGDLS; CDR2 reads YYNGEE.

This clonotype occurred a few times. The chain joins TRBV11-2 to TRBJ1-1, with D possibly matching TRBD1 (5 bases). The CDR3 sequence is 17 residues long. V lost 5 bases and J lost 0, with 19 bases in between. CDR1 SGHAT and CDR2 FQNNGV come from the germline V gene. CDR3 loop: CASSPRGPGRMNTEAFF. CDR3 sequence (DNA): TGTGCCAGCAGCCCTAGGGGCCCGGGACGGATGAACACTGAAGCTTTCTTT.

As to this clonotype: At one of its ends the junction is not consistent with the germline gene, which may arise from a read error. The V gene is TRBV13, the J gene TRBJ2-3; 8 bases are shared with TRBD2. There are 17 residues in the CDR3. The germline V gene encodes CDR1 PRHDT and CDR2 FYEKMQ (reference sequence). Here the CDR3 DNA reads TGTGCCAGCAGCCTCCAACCGGGCGGGGGGCACACAGACACGCAGTATTTT. This gives the protein CASSLQPGGGHTDTQYF.

This chain connects TRBV12-3 or TRBV12-4 to TRBJ1-5; D gene ambiguous. Trimming shortened V by 3 bases and J by 0 bases, and 9 bases separated the two germline ends. The CDR3 runs 15 residues. The CDR3 nucleotides read TGTGCCAGCAGTTTTCCTGGGTCTAGCAATCAGCCCCAGCATTTT. Amino acids: CASSFPGSSNQPQHF.

The chain is built from TRBV29-1 and TRBJ2-2; 11 nucleotides line up with TRBD2. This CDR3 comprises 17 residues. CDR1 and CDR2 from the germline V gene are SQVTM and ANQGSEA. The J segment lost 6 bases and the V segment lost 0 bases, leaving 9 bases of the junction unmatched. CDR3 sequence reads: CSVEEVASGGLSGELFF. DNA of the CDR3: TGCAGCGTTGAAGAGGTCGCTAGCGGGGGGCTCTCCGGGGAGCTGTTTTTT.

The J gene is TRBJ1-5, the V gene TRBV27; the D gene is possibly TRBD1 (5 bases). Germline CDR1 MNHEY, CDR2 SMNVEV (reference sequence). The germline V and J ends were trimmed by 2 bases and 2 bases, with 10 bases remaining between them. The CDR3 is 15 residues long. The CDR3 DNA sequence: TGTGCCAGCAGTTTAACGCCGGGGGGCAATCAGCCCCAGCATTTT. This encodes CASSLTPGGNQPQHF.

This clonotype was recorded a few times. This chain links TRBV7-9 with TRBJ2-3; D is unclear. The CDR3 loop spans 16 amino acids. Trimming removed 1 base at V and 3 bases at J, with 14 bases between. Germline CDR1 and CDR2: SEHNR and FQNEAQ (reference sequence). The CDR3 coding sequence is TGTGCCAGCAGCTTAGATCTCCAGGACGGTACAGATACGCAGTATTTT. It specifies CASSLDLQDGTDTQYF.

This chain joins TRBV15 and TRBJ1-4; 8 bases map to TRBD1. J was trimmed by 0 bases and V by 6 bases; bases with no gene match: 6. The CDR3 is 16 amino acids. In germline, CDR1 is LNHNV, CDR2 YYDKDF (reference sequence). The chain's CDR3 is CATRDRVGTTNEKLFF. CDR3 DNA: TGTGCCACCAGGGACAGGGTGGGGACAACTAATGAAAAACTGTTTTTT. The full variable domain, with the rest looked up from reference TRBV15 and TRBJ1-4, is DAMVIQNPRYQVTQFGKPVTLSCSQTLNHNVMYWYQQKSSQAPKLLFHYYDKDFNNEADTPDNFQSRRPNTSFCFLDIRSPGLGDTAMYLCATRDRVGTTNEKLFFGSGTQLSVL.

The CDR3 bases are TGTGCCACCAGCAGAGATCCCCCAGTAGCGATCAATGAGCAGTTCTTC. Translation: CATSRDPPVAINEQFF. This chain connects TRBV15 to TRBJ2-1, with D perhaps matching TRBD2 (5 bases). Trimming cost V 0 bases and J 6 bases, with 15 bases left between them. The CDR3 consists of 16 residues. Germline V gene lookup returns CDR1 LNHNV and CDR2 YYDKDF (reference sequence).

The chain combines TRBV5-1 with TRBJ2-3; 10 bases match TRBD1. The CDR3 covers 15 residues. From germline, CDR1 is SGHRS and CDR2 YFSETQ. J was trimmed by 5 bases and V by 0 bases; bases with no gene match: 3. The CDR3 is CASSLVGDRGDTQYF. DNA of the CDR3: TGCGCCAGCAGCTTGGTAGGGGACAGGGGAGATACGCAGTATTTT. Full variable domain (remainder filled in from reference TRBV5-1 and TRBJ2-3): KAGVTQTPRYLIKTRGQQVTLSCSPISGHRSVSWYQQTPGQGLQFLFEYFSETQRNKGNFPGRFSGRQFSNSRSEMNVSTLELGDSALYLCASSLVGDRGDTQYFGPGTRLTVL.

The chain employs TRBV29-1 and TRBJ2-3; a weak D match, TRBD2 (5 bases). The germline V gene has CDR1 SQVTM and CDR2 ANQGSEA. With 4 bases removed from V and 2 bases from J, the gap between germline ends came to 13 bases. The CDR3 loop spans 14 amino acids. CDR3 in amino acids: CSVVERGITDTQYF. As DNA, the CDR3 is TGCAGCGTTGTTGAACGGGGAATCACAGATACGCAGTATTTT.

The CDR3 bases are TGTGCCAGTAGTATAGAGGGCAGGTTCTTC. Translation: CASSIEGRFF. V and J are TRBV19 and TRBJ2-1; D unresolved. The germline CDR1 and CDR2 sequences are LNHDA and SQIVND (reference sequence). Between the trimmed V and J ends, which lost 0 bases and 15 bases, there was a span of 6 bases. The CDR3 contains 10 residues.

This clonotype has just a few counts. This chain joins TRBV7-9 and TRBJ2-5; D may be TRBD2 (5 bases). CDR1 and CDR2 (germline): SEHNR, FQNEAQ (reference sequence). Trimming took off 6 bases at V and 9 bases at J, with 23 bases between the two ends. This CDR3 comprises 15 residues. CDR3 nucleotide sequence: TGTGCCAGCAGTCCTCCCATTCGGGAAGTTGAGGCCCAGTACTTC. This translates into CASSPPIREVEAQYF.

The V and J genes are TRBV6-1 and TRBJ2-7; no clear D. The length of the CDR3 is 14 residues. Germline values: CDR1 MNHNS, CDR2 SASEGT. V lost 4 bases and J 3 bases, leaving 13 bases between the germline ends. CDR3 in amino acids: CASSVRHWGYEQYF. The CDR3 DNA reads as TGTGCCAGCAGTGTCCGACATTGGGGCTACGAGCAGTACTTC.

This clonotype was detected a few times. The gene calls are TRBV28 and TRBJ2-7, with TRBD2 identical over 13 bases. Germline CDR1 is MDHEN and CDR2 is SYDVKM. V was pared by 1 base and J by 3 bases, with 3 bases of the junction left unmatched. This CDR3 comprises 16 residues. CDR3 in amino acids: CASSLLGTSGDYEQYF. The CDR3 region has the DNA TGTGCCAGCAGTTTATTGGGGACTAGCGGGGACTACGAGCAGTACTTC.

This clonotype was detected only a few times. The chain recombines TRBV2 with TRBJ1-4, with no clear D. V lost 4 bases, J lost 7 bases, and 16 bases lay in between. The CDR3 sequence is 15 residues long. In germline, CDR1 is SNHLY, CDR2 FYNNEI. For the CDR3, the DNA is TGTGCCAGCAGTGGTCTTCGAGGAGTGCGTGAAAAACTGTTTTTT. Residues: CASSGLRGVREKLFF.

In this sample, this clonotype turned up a few times. The rearrangement joins TRBV11-2 to TRBJ2-5; 10 positions match TRBD2. The J call may be wrong; the DNA end is better matched by TRBJ2-1. The germline CDR1 and CDR2 sequences are SGHAT and FQNNGV. CDR3 length equals 16 residues. Written as DNA, the CDR3 is TGTGCCAGCAGCTTCTTACTAGCGGGGACCTACAATGAGCAGTTCTTC. Its protein is CASSFLLAGTYNEQFF.

This clonotype appeared once. V gene TRBV2 combines with J gene TRBJ2-5; 7 bases map to TRBD1. The germline V gene has CDR1 SNHLY and CDR2 FYNNEI. Germline trimming cut 1 base from V and 4 bases from J; bases unmatched to any gene: 6. This CDR3 has 15 residues. The CDR3 bases are TGTGCCAGCAGTGAAGGACCGACAGGGCCAGAGACCCAGTACTTC. Translating gives CASSEGPTGPETQYF.

This clonotype has only one observation. This chain joins TRBV6-2 or TRBV6-3 and TRBJ2-3; tentative D call: TRBD1 (6 bases). Germline lookup yields CDR1 MNHEY and CDR2 SVGEGT. The CDR3 consists of 14 residues. V was trimmed by 6 bases and J by 0 bases, leaving 10 bases between them. The CDR3 spells CASSQGISTDTQYF. CDR3 nucleotides: TGTGCCAGCAGCCAGGGGATAAGCACAGATACGCAGTATTTT.

The rearrangement uses TRBV4-1 and TRBJ2-5; no firm D call. Trimming cost V 0 bases and J 0 bases, with 8 bases left between them. The length of the CDR3 is 15 residues. Germline values: CDR1 MGHRA, CDR2 YSYEKL. The DNA for the CDR3 is TGCGCCAGCAGCCAAGATGGGGTGTACCAAGAGACCCAGTACTTC. This sequence encodes CASSQDGVYQETQYF.

V is TRBV7-8 and J is TRBJ2-5, with D tentatively TRBD1 (8 bases). V was shortened by 4 bases and J by 7 bases, with 13 bases between the two germline ends. Germline V CDR1 and CDR2: SGHVS, FQNEAQ. The CDR3 length is 13 residues. The CDR3 spells CASSSDREGTQYF. The CDR3 DNA reads as TGTGCCAGCAGCTCGGACAGGGAGGGGACCCAGTACTTC.

In this sample, this clonotype turned up a few times. The V and J genes are TRBV12-3 or TRBV12-4 and TRBJ1-1; D is perhaps TRBD1 (6 bases). This CDR3 comprises 15 residues. Trimming left V 4 bases short and J 1 base short, with 13 bases between. In DNA, the CDR3 is TGTGCCAGCAGTTCGAATGCAGGGGCGAACACTGAAGCTTTCTTT. Encoded protein: CASSSNAGANTEAFF.

The V and J genes are TRBV5-1 and TRBJ2-1; 8 positions match TRBD2. The J segment lost 8 bases and the V segment lost 5 bases, leaving 15 bases of the junction unmatched. The germline V gene encodes CDR1 SGHRS and CDR2 YFSETQ. This CDR3 comprises 16 residues. CDR3 nucleotide sequence: TGCGCCAGCAGGCTGGAGGCCGGGAGGGCCTCTGATGAGCAGTTCTTC. Translating gives CASRLEAGRASDEQFF.

The J gene is TRBJ1-2, the V gene TRBV3-1; maybe TRBD1 (6 bases). V lost 4 bases, J lost 4 bases, and 13 bases lay in between. CDR3 size: 14 residues. The V gene's germline CDR1 is LGHDT and CDR2 YNNKEL (reference sequence). CDR3 nucleotides: TGTGCCAGCAGCCGGAACAGGGTGAGCTATGGCTACACCTTC. This gives the protein CASSRNRVSYGYTF.

This clonotype has only a few counts. The V gene is TRBV12-3 or TRBV12-4, the J gene TRBJ2-2; D gene unclear. The CDR3 runs to 13 residues. The V end lost 6 bases, the J end lost 6 bases, and 11 bases lay between the germline ends. CDR3: CASSADAPGELFF. CDR3 DNA sequence: TGTGCCAGCAGCGCTGACGCTCCCGGGGAGCTGTTTTTT.